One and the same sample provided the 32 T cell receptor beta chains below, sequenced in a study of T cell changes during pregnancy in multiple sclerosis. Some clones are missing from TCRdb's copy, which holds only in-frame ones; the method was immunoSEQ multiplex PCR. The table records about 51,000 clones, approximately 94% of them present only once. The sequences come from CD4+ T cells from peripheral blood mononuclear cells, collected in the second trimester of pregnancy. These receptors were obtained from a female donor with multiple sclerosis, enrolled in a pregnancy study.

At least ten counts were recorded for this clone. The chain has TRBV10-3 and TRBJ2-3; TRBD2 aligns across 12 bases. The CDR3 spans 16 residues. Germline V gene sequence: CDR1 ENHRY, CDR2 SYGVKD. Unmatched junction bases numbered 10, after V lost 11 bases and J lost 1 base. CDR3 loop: CASNPRLAGGTDTQYF. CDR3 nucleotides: TGTGCCTCAAACCCCAGACTAGCGGGGGGCACAGATACGCAGTATTTT.

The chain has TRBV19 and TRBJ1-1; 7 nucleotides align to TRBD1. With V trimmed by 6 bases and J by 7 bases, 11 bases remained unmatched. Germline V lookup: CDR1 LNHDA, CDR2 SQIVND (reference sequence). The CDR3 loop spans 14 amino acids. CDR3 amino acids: CASSPIGTALEAFF. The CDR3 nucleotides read TGTGCCAGTAGCCCTATAGGGACAGCTCTTGAAGCTTTCTTT.

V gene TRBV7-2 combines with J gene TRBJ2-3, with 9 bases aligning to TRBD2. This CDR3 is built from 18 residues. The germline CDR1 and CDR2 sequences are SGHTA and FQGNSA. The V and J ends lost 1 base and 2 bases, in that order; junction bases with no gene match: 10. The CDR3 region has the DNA TGTGCCAGCAGCTTAGGTTCGGCAGCGGGGGGCATCACAGATACGCAGTATTTT. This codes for CASSLGSAAGGITDTQYF. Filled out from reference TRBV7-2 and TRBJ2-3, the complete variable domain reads GAGVSQSPSNKVTEKGKDVELRCDPISGHTALYWYRQSLGQGLEFLIYFQGNSAPDKSGLPSDRFSAERTGGSVSTLTIQRTQQEDSAVYLCASSLGSAAGGITDTQYFGPGTRLTVL.

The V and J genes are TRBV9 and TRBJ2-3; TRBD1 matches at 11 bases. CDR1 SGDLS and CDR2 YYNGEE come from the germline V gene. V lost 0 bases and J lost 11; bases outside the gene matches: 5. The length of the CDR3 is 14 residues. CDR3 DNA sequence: TGTGCCAGCAGCGTAGTGGGACAGGGGGTTAAGCAGTATTTT. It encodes CASSVVGQGVKQYF.

The CDR3 DNA follows: TGTGCCAGCCCTAGCGTCTACGGGGAGCTGTTTTTT. Translation: CASPSVYGELFF. The gene calls are TRBV2 and TRBJ2-2; tentatively, D is TRBD2 (6 bases). The CDR3 extends over 12 amino acids. Trimming took off 8 bases at V and 7 bases at J, with 11 bases between the two ends. Germline-derived CDR1 and CDR2 are SNHLY and FYNNEI.

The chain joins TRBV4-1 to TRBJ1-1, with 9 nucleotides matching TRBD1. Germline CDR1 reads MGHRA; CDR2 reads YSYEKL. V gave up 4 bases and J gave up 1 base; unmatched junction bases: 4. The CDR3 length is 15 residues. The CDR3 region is CASSPLDRGNTEAFF. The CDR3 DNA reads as TGCGCCAGCAGCCCCTTGGACAGGGGGAACACTGAAGCTTTCTTT.

The CDR3 reads CASSLEGGRGDTQYF. Here the CDR3 DNA reads TGTGCCAGCAGTTTAGAGGGGGGGCGGGGAGATACGCAGTATTTT. V is TRBV27 and J is TRBJ2-3; TRBD2 might be the D (7 bases). The CDR3 has 15 amino acids. V lost 2 bases and J 5 bases, leaving 14 bases between the germline ends. Germline V CDR1 and CDR2: MNHEY, SMNVEV (reference sequence).

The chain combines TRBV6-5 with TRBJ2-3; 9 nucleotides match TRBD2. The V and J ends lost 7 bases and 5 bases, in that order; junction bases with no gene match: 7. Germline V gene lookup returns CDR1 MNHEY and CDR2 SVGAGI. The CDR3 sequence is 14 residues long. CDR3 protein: CASTKAGGIDTQYF. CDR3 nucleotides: TGTGCCAGCACCAAAGCGGGGGGCATAGATACGCAGTATTTT.

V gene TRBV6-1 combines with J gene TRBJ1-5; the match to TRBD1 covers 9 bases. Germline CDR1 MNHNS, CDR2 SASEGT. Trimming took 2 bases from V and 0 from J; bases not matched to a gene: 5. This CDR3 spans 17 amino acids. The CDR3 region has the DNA TGTGCCAGCAGTGAAACAGGGGGCGGATATAGCAATCAGCCCCAGCATTTT. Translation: CASSETGGGYSNQPQHF.

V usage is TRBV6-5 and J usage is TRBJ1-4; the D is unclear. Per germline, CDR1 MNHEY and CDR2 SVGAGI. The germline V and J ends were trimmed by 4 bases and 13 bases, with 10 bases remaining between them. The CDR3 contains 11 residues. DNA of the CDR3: TGTGCCAGCAGTTTGGGCCGCCGACTGTTTTTT. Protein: CASSLGRRLFF.

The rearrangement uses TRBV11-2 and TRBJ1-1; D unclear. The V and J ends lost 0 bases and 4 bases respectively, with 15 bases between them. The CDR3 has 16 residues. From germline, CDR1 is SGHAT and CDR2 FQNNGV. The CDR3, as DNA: TGTGCCAGCAGCTTAGATCCAGGCAGAGTCTTCACTGAAGCTTTCTTT. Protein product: CASSLDPGRVFTEAFF.

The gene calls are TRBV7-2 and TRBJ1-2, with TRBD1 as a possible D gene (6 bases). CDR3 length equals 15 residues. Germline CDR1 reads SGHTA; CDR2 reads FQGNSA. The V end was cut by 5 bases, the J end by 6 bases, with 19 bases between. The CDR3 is CASSTDRTLYNGYTF. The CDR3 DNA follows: TGTGCCAGCAGCACAGACAGGACGTTGTACAATGGCTACACCTTC.

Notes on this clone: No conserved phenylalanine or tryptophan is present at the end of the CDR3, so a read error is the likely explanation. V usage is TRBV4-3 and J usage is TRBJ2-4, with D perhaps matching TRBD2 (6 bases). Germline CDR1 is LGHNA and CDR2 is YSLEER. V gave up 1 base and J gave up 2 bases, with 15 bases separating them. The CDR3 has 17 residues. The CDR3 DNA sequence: TGCGCCAGCAGCCAAGGGTTGACTAGGAACACCAAAAACATTCAGTACCTC. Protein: CASSQGLTRNTKNIQYL.

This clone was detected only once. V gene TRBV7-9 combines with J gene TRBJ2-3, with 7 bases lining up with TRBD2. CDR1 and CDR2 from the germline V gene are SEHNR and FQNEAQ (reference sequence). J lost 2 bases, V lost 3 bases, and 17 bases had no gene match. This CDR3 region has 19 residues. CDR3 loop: CASSFSPLALATNTDTQYF. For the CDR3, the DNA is TGTGCCAGCAGCTTTTCCCCCCTCGCACTAGCGACCAACACAGATACGCAGTATTTT.

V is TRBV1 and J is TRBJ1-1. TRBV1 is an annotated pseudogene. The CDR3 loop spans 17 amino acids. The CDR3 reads CTSSQDKRGEGSTEAFF. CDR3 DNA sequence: TGCACCAGCAGCCAAGATAAGCGGGGCGAGGGGAGTACTGAAGCTTTCTTT.

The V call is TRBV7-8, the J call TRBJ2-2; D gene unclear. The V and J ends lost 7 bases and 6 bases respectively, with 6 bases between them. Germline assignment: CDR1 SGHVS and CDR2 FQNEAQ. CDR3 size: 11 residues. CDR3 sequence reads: CASTIAGELFF. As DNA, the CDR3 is TGTGCCAGCACTATCGCCGGGGAGCTGTTTTTT.

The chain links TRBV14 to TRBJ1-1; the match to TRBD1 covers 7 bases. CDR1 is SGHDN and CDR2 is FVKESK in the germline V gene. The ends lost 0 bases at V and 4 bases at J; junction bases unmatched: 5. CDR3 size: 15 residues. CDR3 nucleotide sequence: TGTGCCAGCAGCCAAGATAGGGGGCTATCCACTGAAGCTTTCTTT. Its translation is CASSQDRGLSTEAFF.

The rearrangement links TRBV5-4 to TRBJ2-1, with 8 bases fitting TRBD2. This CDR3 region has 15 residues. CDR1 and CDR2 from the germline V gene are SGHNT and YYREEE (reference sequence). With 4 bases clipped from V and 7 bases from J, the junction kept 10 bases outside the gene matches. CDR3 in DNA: TGTGCCAGCAGCCACGACACTAGCGGTGCAAATGAGCAGTTCTTC. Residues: CASSHDTSGANEQFF. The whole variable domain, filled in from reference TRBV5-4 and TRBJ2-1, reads ETGVTQSPTHLIKTRGQQVTLRCSSQSGHNTVSWYQQALGQGPQFIFQYYREEENGRGNFPPRFSGLQFPNYSSELNVNALELDDSALYLCASSHDTSGANEQFFGPGTRLTVL.

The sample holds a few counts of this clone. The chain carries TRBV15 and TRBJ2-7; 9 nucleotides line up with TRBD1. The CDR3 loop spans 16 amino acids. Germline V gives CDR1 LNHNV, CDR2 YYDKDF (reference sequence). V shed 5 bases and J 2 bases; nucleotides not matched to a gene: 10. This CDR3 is CATSFRLGQGAYEQYF. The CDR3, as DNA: TGTGCCACCAGCTTCCGCCTGGGACAGGGTGCCTACGAGCAGTACTTC.

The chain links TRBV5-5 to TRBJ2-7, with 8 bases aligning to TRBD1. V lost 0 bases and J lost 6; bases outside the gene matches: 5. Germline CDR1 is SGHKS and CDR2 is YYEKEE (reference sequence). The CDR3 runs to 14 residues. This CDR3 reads CASSLDRGFGEQYF. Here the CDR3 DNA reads TGTGCCAGCAGCTTGGACAGGGGGTTTGGCGAGCAGTACTTC. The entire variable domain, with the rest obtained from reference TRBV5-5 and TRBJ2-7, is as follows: DAGVTQSPTHLIKTRGQQVTLRCSPISGHKSVSWYQQVLGQGPQFIFQYYEKEERGRGNFPDRFSARQFPNYSSELNVNALLLGDSALYLCASSLDRGFGEQYFGPGTRLTVT.

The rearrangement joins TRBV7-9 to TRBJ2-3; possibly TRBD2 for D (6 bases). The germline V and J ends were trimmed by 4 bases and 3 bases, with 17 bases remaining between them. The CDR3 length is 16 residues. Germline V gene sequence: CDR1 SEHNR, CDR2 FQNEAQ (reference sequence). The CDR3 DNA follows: TGTGCCAGCAGCTCGGCCTTGCGGGGTATGACAGATACGCAGTATTTT. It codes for CASSSALRGMTDTQYF.

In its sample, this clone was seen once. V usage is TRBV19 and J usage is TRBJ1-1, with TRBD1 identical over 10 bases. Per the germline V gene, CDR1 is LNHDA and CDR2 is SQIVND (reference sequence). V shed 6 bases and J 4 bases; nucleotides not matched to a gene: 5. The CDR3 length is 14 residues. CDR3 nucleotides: TGTGCCAGTAGCGGACAGGGGGTTCCCACTGAAGCTTTCTTT. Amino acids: CASSGQGVPTEAFF.

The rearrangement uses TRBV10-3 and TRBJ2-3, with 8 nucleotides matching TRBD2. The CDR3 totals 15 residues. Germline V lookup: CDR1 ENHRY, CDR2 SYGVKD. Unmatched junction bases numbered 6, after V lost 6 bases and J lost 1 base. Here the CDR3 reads CAISYGGAGTDTQYF. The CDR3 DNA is TGTGCCATCAGCTACGGGGGGGCTGGCACAGATACGCAGTATTTT.

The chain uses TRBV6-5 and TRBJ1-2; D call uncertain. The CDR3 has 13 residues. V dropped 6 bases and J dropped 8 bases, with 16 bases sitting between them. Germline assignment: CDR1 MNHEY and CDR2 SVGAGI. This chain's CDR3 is CASSPRHLVGYTF. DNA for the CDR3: TGTGCCAGCAGCCCCCGACATTTGGTAGGCTACACCTTC.

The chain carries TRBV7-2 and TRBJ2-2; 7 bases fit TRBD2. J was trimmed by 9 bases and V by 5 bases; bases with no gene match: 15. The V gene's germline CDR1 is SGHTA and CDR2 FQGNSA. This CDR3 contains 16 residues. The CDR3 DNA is TGTGCCAGCAGCCTGGGGTTAAGGGGCGGGGGTCGGGAGCTGTTTTTT. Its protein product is CASSLGLRGGGRELFF.

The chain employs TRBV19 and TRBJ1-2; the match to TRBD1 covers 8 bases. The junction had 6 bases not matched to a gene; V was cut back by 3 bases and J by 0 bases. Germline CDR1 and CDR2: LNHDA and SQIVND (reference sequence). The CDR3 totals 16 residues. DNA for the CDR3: TGTGCCAGTAGTATCCAGGGGGCTGCTTCTAACTATGGCTACACCTTC. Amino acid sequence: CASSIQGAASNYGYTF.

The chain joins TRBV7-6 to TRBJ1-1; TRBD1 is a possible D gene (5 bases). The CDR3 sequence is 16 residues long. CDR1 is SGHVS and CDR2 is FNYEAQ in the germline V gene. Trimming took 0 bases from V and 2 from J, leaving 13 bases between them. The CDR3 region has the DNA TGTGCCAGCAGCTTAGCGCTAAGGGGAATCAACACTGAAGCTTTCTTT. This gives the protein CASSLALRGINTEAFF.

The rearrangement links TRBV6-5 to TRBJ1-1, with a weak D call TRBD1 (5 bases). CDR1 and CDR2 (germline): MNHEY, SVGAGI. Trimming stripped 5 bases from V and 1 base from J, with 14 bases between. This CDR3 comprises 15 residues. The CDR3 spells CASSGARQGNTEAFF. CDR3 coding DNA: TGTGCCAGCAGTGGGGCCCGGCAGGGGAACACTGAAGCTTTCTTT.

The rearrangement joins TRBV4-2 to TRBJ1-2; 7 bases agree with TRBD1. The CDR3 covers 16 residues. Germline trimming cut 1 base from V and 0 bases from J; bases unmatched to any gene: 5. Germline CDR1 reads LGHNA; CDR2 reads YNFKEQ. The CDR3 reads CASSQVGTDTNYGYTF. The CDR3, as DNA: TGTGCCAGCAGCCAAGTTGGGACAGACACTAACTATGGCTACACCTTC.

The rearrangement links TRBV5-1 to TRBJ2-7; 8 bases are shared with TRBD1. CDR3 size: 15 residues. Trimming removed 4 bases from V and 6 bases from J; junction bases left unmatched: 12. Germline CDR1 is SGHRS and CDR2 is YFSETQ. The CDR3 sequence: CASSLSGQGGGEQYF. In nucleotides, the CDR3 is TGCGCCAGCAGCCTTTCCGGACAGGGCGGAGGCGAGCAGTACTTC.

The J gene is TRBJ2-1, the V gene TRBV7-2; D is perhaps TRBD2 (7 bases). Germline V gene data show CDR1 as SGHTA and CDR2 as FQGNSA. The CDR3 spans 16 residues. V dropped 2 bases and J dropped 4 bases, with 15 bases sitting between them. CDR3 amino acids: CASSLFGGQTYNEQFF. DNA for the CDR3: TGTGCCAGCAGCTTATTCGGGGGGCAAACGTACAATGAGCAGTTCTTC. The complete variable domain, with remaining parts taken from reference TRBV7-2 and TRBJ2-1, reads GAGVSQSPSNKVTEKGKDVELRCDPISGHTALYWYRQSLGQGLEFLIYFQGNSAPDKSGLPSDRFSAERTGGSVSTLTIQRTQQEDSAVYLCASSLFGGQTYNEQFFGPGTRLTVL.

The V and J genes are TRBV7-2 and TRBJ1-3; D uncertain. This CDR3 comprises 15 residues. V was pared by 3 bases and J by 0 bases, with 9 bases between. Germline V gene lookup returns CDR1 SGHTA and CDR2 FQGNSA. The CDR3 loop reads CASSLVGSSGNTIYF. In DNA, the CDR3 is TGTGCCAGCAGCTTGGTGGGGAGCTCTGGAAACACCATATATTTT.